A selection of T cell receptor beta chains follows, all from one sample in a study of radiotherapy plus CTLA-4 blockade in lung cancer. Generated by immunoSEQ multiplex PCR, the TCRdb table keeps only in-frame clones and is missing some. The repertoire has over 45,000 clones, roughly four fifths of them found once; the top ten carry roughly 17%. This material consisted of peripheral blood, taken from a patient treated with radiotherapy plus ipilimumab. Receptor source: a human donor with non-small cell lung cancer who had a complete response to radiotherapy plus ipilimumab. CDR3s include the opening cysteine and the closing phenylalanine or tryptophan. A D gene is named only where the DNA matches it firmly. Size is omitted from some rows. Given values are once, few, many or a class for expanded clones.

j_gene | abundance | v_gene | d_gene | CDR3aa | CDR3nt
TRBJ2-1 | . | TRBV5-1 | TRBD2 | CASQREGNEQFF | TGCGCCAGCCAGCGGGAGGGCAATGAGCAGTTCTTC
TRBJ2-3 | . | TRBV15 | TRBD2 | CATSWGLAGGGTDTQYF | TGTGCCACCAGCTGGGGACTAGCGGGAGGGGGCACAGATACGCAGTATTTT
TRBJ1-1 | . | TRBV19 | . | CASFPQGPRLNTEAFF | TGTGCCAGTTTCCCACAGGGACCGAGGCTGAACACTGAAGCTTTCTTT
TRBJ1-5 | few | TRBV30 | TRBD1 | CAWSVSDRGFRNQPQHF | TGTGCCTGGAGTGTATCGGACAGGGGATTCCGCAATCAGCCCCAGCATTTT
TRBJ1-5 | . | TRBV11-2 | TRBD1 | CASSLVVGFGTGSNQPQHF | TGTGCCAGCAGCTTAGTGGTTGGTTTTGGGACAGGGTCCAATCAGCCCCAGCATTTT
TRBJ1-1 | . | TRBV5-4 | TRBD1 | CASSFRGRQEAFF | TGTGCCAGCAGCTTTAGGGGGCGGCAGGAAGCTTTCTTT
TRBJ2-1 | . | TRBV11-3 | TRBD2 | CASSLRTSGSHEQFF | TGTGCCAGCAGCTTGAGGACTAGCGGGAGCCATGAGCAGTTCTTC
TRBJ2-2 | . | TRBV5-4 | TRBD1 | CASSTPFGTVNTGELFF | TGTGCCAGCAGTACGCCCTTCGGGACAGTGAACACCGGGGAGCTGTTTTTT
TRBJ2-3 | once | TRBV30 | . | CAWNQGDTQYF | TGTGCCTGGAACCAGGGGGATACGCAGTATTTT
TRBJ2-5 | . | TRBV19 | TRBD2 | CASTPGGAGRQETQYF | TGTGCCAGCACGCCCGGGGGGGCGGGGCGCCAAGAGACCCAGTACTTC
TRBJ1-2 | . | TRBV5-1 | TRBD1 | CASSPGTEYGYTF | TGCGCCAGCAGCCCCGGGACAGAATATGGCTACACCTTC
TRBJ1-4 | . | TRBV19 | TRBD1 | CASTLDRGGEKLFF | TGTGCCAGTACCTTGGACAGGGGAGGCGAAAAACTGTTTTTT
TRBJ2-2 | . | TRBV19 | . | CASYQGKGRGELFF | TGTGCCAGTTACCAGGGAAAGGGGCGCGGGGAGCTGTTTTTT
TRBJ2-1 | . | TRBV5-4 | TRBD2 | CASSLAGGPNEQFF | TGTGCCAGCAGCTTAGCGGGAGGGCCAAATGAGCAGTTCTTC
TRBJ1-1 | . | TRBV4-1 | . | CASSQDPSRNTEAFF | TGCGCCAGCAGCCAAGATCCGAGTAGGAACACTGAAGCTTTCTTT
TRBJ1-5 | . | TRBV7-8 | TRBD1 | CASSLGTGVNQPQHF | TGTGCCAGCAGCTTAGGGACAGGGGTAAATCAGCCCCAGCATTTT
TRBJ1-4 | . | TRBV7-7 | . | CASSLGSGSTNEKLFF | TGTGCTAGCAGCTTAGGGTCGGGGTCAACTAATGAAAAACTGTTTTTT
TRBJ1-6 | once | TRBV7-9 | . | CASSRESWRNSPLHF | TGTGCCAGCAGCCGAGAGAGTTGGAGGAATTCACCCCTCCACTTT
TRBJ2-2 | . | TRBV2 | TRBD2 | CASSRTSGGSGTGELFF | TGTGCCAGCAGTAGGACTAGCGGGGGTTCGGGCACCGGGGAGCTGTTTTTT
TRBJ1-1 | . | TRBV18 | TRBD1 | CASLLRDRGALNTEAFF | TGTGCCAGCTTGCTCCGGGACAGGGGAGCTCTGAACACTGAAGCTTTCTTT
TRBJ1-2 | few | TRBV6-6 | TRBD1 | CASSRQGAANYGYTF | TGTGCCAGCAGCCGACAGGGGGCCGCTAACTATGGCTACACCTTC
TRBJ2-3 | . | TRBV5-6 | . | CASSISRTDTDTQYF | TGTGCCAGCAGCATCTCAAGGACTGACACAGATACGCAGTATTTT
TRBJ1-3 | . | TRBV9 | TRBD1 | CASSVGGTGVGNTIYF | TGTGCCAGCAGCGTAGGGGGGACAGGGGTCGGAAACACCATATATTTT
TRBJ1-5 | medium-sized | TRBV30 | . | CAWSVQGNQPQHF | TGTGCCTGGAGTGTACAGGGCAATCAGCCCCAGCATTTT
TRBJ1-4 | . | TRBV7-9 | TRBD1 | CASSKTTGFNEKLFF | TGTGCCAGCAGCAAAACGACAGGGTTTAATGAAAAACTGTTTTTT
TRBJ2-7 | few | TRBV6-6 | . | CASSSLRGEQYF | TGTGCCAGCAGTTCCCTCCGGGGTGAGCAGTACTTC
TRBJ2-5 | once | TRBV11-2 | TRBD1 | CASSFSGTEETQYF | TGTGCCAGCAGCTTTTCCGGGACAGAAGAGACCCAGTACTTC
TRBJ1-4 | . | TRBV7-9 | . | CASSLASGGGGEKLFF | TGTGCCAGCAGCTTAGCCTCGGGAGGGGGGGGAGAAAAACTGTTTTTT
TRBJ1-5 | few | TRBV18 | . | CASSPQGSYQPQHF | TGTGCCAGCTCCCCGCAGGGGAGCTATCAGCCCCAGCATTTT
TRBJ2-1 | . | TRBV19 | TRBD1 | CASASGTGVEQFF | TGTGCCAGTGCCTCCGGGACAGGGGTAGAGCAGTTCTTC
TRBJ1-1 | . | TRBV29-1 | . | CSVGRGDTEAFF | TGCAGCGTTGGGAGGGGCGACACTGAAGCTTTCTTT
TRBJ1-3 | . | TRBV4-1 | . | CASSQDRVMGGTGNTIYF | TGCGCCAGCAGCCAAGATCGGGTGATGGGGGGAACTGGAAACACCATATATTTT
TRBJ1-2 | . | TRBV18 | TRBD1 | CASSPDGTGDYGYTF | TGTGCCAGCTCACCCGACGGGACAGGAGACTATGGCTACACCTTC
TRBJ1-4 | . | TRBV19 | TRBD1 | CASSVPGQNEKLFF | TGTGCCAGTAGTGTCCCGGGACAGAATGAAAAACTGTTTTTT
TRBJ1-1 | . | TRBV2 | TRBD1 | CASTQGGGETEAFF | TGTGCCAGCACCCAGGGGGGTGGGGAGACTGAAGCTTTCTTT
TRBJ1-1 | . | TRBV12-5 | . | CASGKSGMDTEAFF | TGTGCTAGTGGGAAATCAGGGATGGACACTGAAGCTTTCTTT
TRBJ1-6 | . | TRBV6-5 | TRBD1 | CASSHRQGYNSPLHF | TGTGCCAGCAGTCATCGACAGGGGTACAATTCACCCCTCCACTTT
TRBJ1-2 | once | TRBV2 | TRBD1 | CASRRTGNYGYTF | TGTGCCAGCAGAAGGACAGGCAACTATGGCTACACCTTC
TRBJ2-1 | . | TRBV2 | TRBD1 | CASQFQKQGADEQFF | TGTGCCAGCCAATTTCAGAAACAGGGGGCCGATGAGCAGTTCTTC
TRBJ1-2 | . | TRBV2 | TRBD1 | CASRPGTGDGYGYTF | TGTGCCAGCAGACCCGGGACAGGGGATGGCTATGGCTACACCTTC
TRBJ1-2 | . | TRBV30 | . | CAWSAEPDEYGYTF | TGTGCCTGGAGTGCCGAGCCCGATGAGTATGGCTACACCTTC
TRBJ1-2 | few | TRBV5-1 | . | CASSLERGSNDTF | TGCGCCAGCAGCTTGGAAAGAGGGTCGAACGACACCTTC
TRBJ2-7 | once | TRBV5-4 | . | CASSYRAGALYEQYF | TGTGCCAGCAGCTACCGGGCGGGGGCCCTATACGAGCAGTACTTC
TRBJ1-6 | . | TRBV7-9 | TRBD1 | CASSSTGVSPLHF | TGTGCCAGCAGCTCAACAGGGGTTTCACCCCTCCACTTT
TRBJ2-7 | once | TRBV7-9 | TRBD1 | CASSLGQGHEQYF | TGTGCCAGCAGCTTAGGACAGGGCCACGAGCAGTACTTC
TRBJ1-6 | . | TRBV19 | . | CASSISRGYNSPLHF | TGTGCCAGTAGTATTTCCAGGGGCTATAATTCACCCCTCCACTTT